This T cell receptor beta chain was profiled in a study of T cell responses to AZD1222 COVID-19 vaccine. Measured with immunoSEQ multiplex PCR; TCRdb has only the in-frame clones, and not every one. The sample yields under 150,000 clones, approximately 90% seen once. Germline V gene lookup returns CDR1 MGHDK and CDR2 SYGVNS. The CDR3 runs 11 residues. V was pared by 8 bases and J by 0 bases, with 4 bases between. Here the sequenced sample was peripheral blood, taken on day 0 of AZD1222 vaccination. The chain recombines TRBV25-1 with TRBJ1-1; D not certain. This TCR was recovered from an adult in good health. In DNA, the CDR3 is TGTGCCAGCGGGTTGAACACTGAAGCTTTCTTT. Encoded protein: CASGLNTEAFF. The complete variable domain, with remaining parts taken from reference TRBV25-1 and TRBJ1-1, reads EADIYQTPRYLVIGTGKKITLECSQTMGHDKMYWYQQDPGMELHLIHYSYGVNSTEKGDLSSESTVSRIRTEHFPLTLESARPSHTSQYLCASGLNTEAFFGQGTRLTVV.